The 18 T cell receptor beta chains below come from one sample, sequenced in a study of blood T cell repertoires in COVID-19. The data were produced by immunoSEQ multiplex PCR, yet TCRdb's version contains in-frame clones alone and is incomplete. The sample yields a few hundred thousand clones, about nine tenths seen once. Material: peripheral blood. The receptors here all came from a woman in her 30s with COVID-19, enrolled during active disease.

This chain joins TRBV2 and TRBJ2-2, with D possibly being TRBD2 (6 bases). Between the trimmed V and J ends, which lost 4 bases and 6 bases, there was a span of 9 bases. The CDR3 length is 13 residues. Looked up from germline, CDR1 is SNHLY and CDR2 is FYNNEI. The chain's CDR3 is CASSGTSPGELFF. The CDR3 nucleotides read TGTGCCAGCAGTGGCACTAGCCCCGGGGAGCTGTTTTTT.

Comments on this clone: Other DNA sequences in the sample encode the same CDR3. The rearrangement links TRBV27 to TRBJ2-7; unclear D gene. This CDR3 is built from 13 residues. The V end lost 3 bases, the J end lost 2 bases, and 8 bases lay between the germline ends. Looked up from germline, CDR1 is MNHEY and CDR2 is SMNVEV (reference sequence). CDR3 amino acids: CASSLGTTYEQYF. CDR3 DNA sequence: TGTGCCAGCAGTTTGGGCACCACCTACGAGCAGTACTTC.

CDR3 nucleotide sequence: TGTGCCAGTAGTATATGGGCCCGAAGCACAGATACGCAGTATTTT. Encoded protein: CASSIWARSTDTQYF. V is TRBV19 and J is TRBJ2-3; D not resolved. The CDR3 has 15 amino acids. V gave up 2 bases and J gave up 0 bases, with 9 bases separating them. Per germline, CDR1 LNHDA and CDR2 SQIVND (reference sequence).

The chain links TRBV5-1 to TRBJ2-7; D possibly corresponds to TRBD2 (6 bases). This CDR3 contains 14 residues. V lost 2 bases and J 2 bases, leaving 11 bases between the germline ends. The germline gives CDR1 SGHRS, CDR2 YFSETQ. The CDR3 loop reads CASSLVPGAYEQYF. The CDR3 DNA reads TGCGCCAGCAGCTTAGTACCGGGAGCCTACGAGCAGTACTTC.

This chain uses TRBV5-1 with TRBJ1-1; D gene ambiguous. The germline V and J ends were trimmed by 0 bases and 1 base, with 10 bases remaining between them. The CDR3 spans 15 residues. Germline lookup yields CDR1 SGHRS and CDR2 YFSETQ. CDR3 region: CASSLGALGNTEAFF. CDR3 in DNA: TGCGCCAGCAGCTTGGGAGCGTTAGGGAACACTGAAGCTTTCTTT.

This rearrangement joins TRBV19 to TRBJ1-1, with 10 bases lining up with TRBD1. The V gene end was trimmed by 7 bases and the J gene end by 4 bases; junction bases not matched to a gene: 6. This CDR3 spans 14 amino acids. Germline assignment: CDR1 LNHDA and CDR2 SQIVND (reference sequence). The CDR3 DNA follows: TGTGCCAGTACGCGGGACAGGGGAGTCACTGAAGCTTTCTTT. This encodes CASTRDRGVTEAFF.

The rearrangement uses TRBV6-2 or TRBV6-3 and TRBJ1-1; D call uncertain. CDR1 and CDR2 (germline): MNHEY, SVGEGT. V was cut by 5 bases and J by 1 base, with 17 bases left in between. The CDR3 runs to 16 residues. The CDR3 protein is CASSQTRGKGNTEAFF. The CDR3 nucleotides read TGTGCCAGCAGTCAGACCCGCGGGAAAGGGAACACTGAAGCTTTCTTT.

The rearrangement joins TRBV3-1 (or the pseudogene TRBV3-2) to TRBJ2-3; D is unclear. V was cut by 6 bases and J by 6 bases, with 22 bases left in between. CDR3 size: 16 residues. Germline V lookup: CDR1 LGHDT, CDR2 YNNKEL (reference sequence). CDR3 DNA: TGTGCCAGCAGTAACAACGGCCCCTATGAGGCGGATACGCAGTATTTT. Amino acid sequence: CASSNNGPYEADTQYF.

V is TRBV18 and J is TRBJ2-5, with D possibly TRBD1 on 5 matching bases. The CDR3 covers 14 residues. Germline CDR1 and CDR2: KGHSH and LQKENI. The V and J ends lost 5 bases and 5 bases respectively, with 15 bases between them. Here the CDR3 DNA reads TGTGCCAGCTCATACGACAGATTTCGGGAGACCCAGTACTTC. Translating gives CASSYDRFRETQYF.

This clone is large. J is TRBJ1-2 and V is TRBV2; D possibly corresponds to TRBD1 (5 bases). V dropped 4 bases and J dropped 2 bases, with 8 bases sitting between them. CDR1 SNHLY and CDR2 FYNNEI come from the germline V gene. This CDR3 spans 13 amino acids. The CDR3 sequence is CASSVWTNYGYTF. The CDR3 DNA reads as TGTGCCAGCAGTGTATGGACAAACTATGGCTACACCTTC.

Note on this clone: At one end, the junction sequence differs from germline, possibly due to a read error. The chain recombines TRBV9 with TRBJ2-1, with D perhaps TRBD1 (5 bases). Germline V CDR1 and CDR2: SGDLS, YYNGEE. The CDR3 is 16 amino acids. The CDR3 loop reads CASGVTGVLSYNEQFF. CDR3 nucleotide sequence: TGTGCCAGCGGCGTAACAGGAGTCCTATCCTACAATGAGCAGTTCTTC.

The V call is TRBV18, the J call TRBJ1-3; the D gene is possibly TRBD1 (6 bases). Trimming left V 2 bases short and J 4 bases short, with 15 bases between. This CDR3 contains 16 residues. The germline V gene encodes CDR1 KGHSH and CDR2 LQKENI. The DNA of the CDR3 is TGTGCCAGCTCACCATTACCCCGGACAGAGGGAAACACCATATATTTT. The encoded protein is CASSPLPRTEGNTIYF.

The V gene is TRBV30, the J gene TRBJ1-2; D is possibly TRBD1 (5 bases). The CDR3 has 15 residues. Trimming shortened V by 4 bases and J by 5 bases, and 20 bases separated the two germline ends. Germline assignment: CDR1 GTSNPN and CDR2 SVGIG (reference sequence). The CDR3 protein is CAWIWGRQAYYGYTF. Written as DNA, the CDR3 is TGTGCCTGGATATGGGGCCGCCAAGCCTATTATGGCTACACCTTC.

Points on this clone: This same CDR3 is encoded by further DNA sequences in the sample. This chain links TRBV28 with TRBJ1-2; the D gene is possibly TRBD1 (6 bases). CDR3 length equals 12 residues. CDR1 and CDR2 (germline): MDHEN, SYDVKM. The ends were cut back, 3 bases at V and 8 bases at J, with 10 bases in the middle. The CDR3 coding sequence is TGTGCCAGCAGTTTGACAGGATACGGCTACACCTTC. Amino acid sequence: CASSLTGYGYTF.

The chain combines TRBV5-4 with TRBJ1-2; the match to TRBD1 covers 7 bases. CDR1 is SGHNT, CDR2 YYREEE, per germline (reference sequence). The CDR3 is 13 amino acids. V dropped 4 bases and J dropped 6; count of bases not matched to a gene: 6. The CDR3 DNA sequence: TGTGCCAGCAGCGTGGACAGGTTGCATGGCTACACCTTC. It is translated as CASSVDRLHGYTF.

This rearrangement joins TRBV19 to TRBJ2-7; 11 positions match TRBD1. This CDR3 comprises 14 residues. The germline V gene encodes CDR1 LNHDA and CDR2 SQIVND (reference sequence). The J segment lost 2 bases and the V segment lost 11 bases, leaving 8 bases of the junction unmatched. The DNA for the CDR3 is TGTGCCGCCTCCGGGACAGGGGGTCCCTACGAGCAGTACTTC. Translating gives CAASGTGGPYEQYF.

CDR3 region: CASSSPLAGHYNEQFF. The CDR3 region has the DNA TGTGCCAGCAGCTCCCCACTAGCGGGGCACTACAATGAGCAGTTCTTC. The chain recombines TRBV7-6 with TRBJ2-1; 10 nucleotides agree with TRBD2. The CDR3 runs to 16 residues. Trimming took 4 bases from V and 3 from J; bases not matched to a gene: 6. The V gene's germline CDR1 is SGHVS and CDR2 FNYEAQ.

This chain uses TRBV19 with TRBJ1-2, with a weak D call TRBD1 (6 bases). Germline loops: CDR1 LNHDA, CDR2 SQIVND (reference sequence). V lost 1 base and J lost 10, with 10 bases in between. This CDR3 is 12 amino acids long. The CDR3 loop reads CASSIGQGTYTF. CDR3 nucleotide sequence: TGTGCCAGTAGTATAGGTCAGGGGACCTACACCTTC.